The next 8 T cell receptor beta chains were all read from a single sample in a study of identical twins. TCRdb called the 5' RACE reads again in MiXCR, with one record for every CDR3 protein. The sample yields 1.5 million to 2 million distinct CDR3 sequences, about 32% seen once. The sequenced material came from cord blood. The receptors here all came from a newborn girl in good health.

The chain links TRBV6-1 to TRBJ2-7; tentative D call: TRBD1 (6 bases). The CDR3 loop spans 13 amino acids. Germline V lookup: CDR1 MNHNS, CDR2 SASEGT. The V and J ends lost 8 bases and 0 bases respectively, with 11 bases between them. Here the CDR3 DNA reads TGTGCCAGCCTCCGGGACACCTCCTACGAGCAGTACTTC. Protein: CASLRDTSYEQYF.

The rearrangement joins TRBV15 to TRBJ2-2, with TRBD2 matching over 7 bases. The J segment lost 3 bases and the V segment lost 2 bases, leaving 6 bases of the junction unmatched. The CDR3 consists of 16 residues. Germline CDR1 LNHNV, CDR2 YYDKDF (reference sequence). The CDR3 sequence is CATSRQAGLYTGELFF. CDR3 sequence (DNA): TGTGCCACCAGCAGACAAGCGGGACTCTACACCGGGGAGCTGTTTTTT.

About this clonotype: A junction boundary mismatches the germline segment, possibly from a read error. The chain uses TRBV7-6 and TRBJ2-3, with TRBD2 matching 7 bases. The germline CDR1 and CDR2 sequences are SGHVS and FNYEAQ. The CDR3 loop spans 16 amino acids. The CDR3 protein is CANSWSGGSGTDTQYF. CDR3 DNA sequence: TGTGCCAACAGCTGGAGCGGCGGGAGTGGGACAGATACGCAGTATTTT. The full variable domain, its missing parts supplied by reference TRBV7-6 and TRBJ2-3, is GAGVSQSPRYKVTKRGQDVALRCDPISGHVSLYWYRQALGQGPEFLTYFNYEAQQDKSGLPNDRFSAERPEGSISTLTIQRTEQRDSAMYRCANSWSGGSGTDTQYFGPGTRLTVL.

This clonotype was detected many times. The chain couples TRBV9 to TRBJ1-5, with 12 nucleotides matching TRBD1. The CDR3 covers 18 residues. Germline V gene data show CDR1 as SGDLS and CDR2 as YYNGEE. Trimming took 4 bases from V and 3 from J; bases not matched to a gene: 11. The CDR3 spells CASSKGQGARDNNQPQHF. The DNA of the CDR3 is TGTGCCAGCAGCAAGGGACAGGGGGCTAGAGATAACAATCAGCCCCAGCATTTT.

This clonotype has just a few counts. This chain joins TRBV4-2 and TRBJ1-1; TRBD1 agrees at 7 bases. The V and J ends lost 1 base and 0 bases, in that order; junction bases with no gene match: 5. Germline V lookup: CDR1 LGHNA, CDR2 YNFKEQ. The CDR3 extends over 16 amino acids. The CDR3 DNA is TGTGCCAGCAGCCAAGCGCGACAGGGAATGAACACTGAAGCTTTCTTT. Residues: CASSQARQGMNTEAFF.

This clonotype showed up just a few times. The chain combines TRBV4-1 with TRBJ2-1; 15 bases map to TRBD2. The CDR3 extends over 18 amino acids. The V gene's germline CDR1 is MGHRA and CDR2 YSYEKL. The J segment lost 1 base and the V segment lost 4 bases, leaving 5 bases of the junction unmatched. This chain's CDR3 is CASSRGLAGGRSYNEQFF. The CDR3 nucleotides read TGCGCCAGCAGCCGGGGACTAGCGGGGGGCCGTTCCTACAATGAGCAGTTCTTC.

This clonotype was detected a few times. The CDR3: CASSLSGSGRPNEQFF. The CDR3 nucleotides are TGTGCCAGCAGCTTAAGTGGTAGCGGGAGGCCCAATGAGCAGTTCTTC. V usage is TRBV7-2 and J usage is TRBJ2-1, with TRBD2 matching 10 bases. The CDR3 covers 16 residues. V trimming: 2 bases; J trimming: 6 bases; junction bases outside the gene matches: 7. From germline, CDR1 is SGHTA and CDR2 FQGNSA.

The chain couples TRBV6-5 to TRBJ1-1; the D gene is possibly TRBD1 (5 bases). The CDR3 has 13 residues. Germline CDR1 is MNHEY and CDR2 is SVGAGI. The V end lost 2 bases, the J end lost 8 bases, and 12 bases lay between the germline ends. CDR3 sequence: CASSYAGRGEAFF. The CDR3 DNA is TGTGCCAGCAGTTACGCGGGACGAGGAGAAGCTTTCTTT.